This T cell receptor beta chain was identified in a study of identifying expanded T cells in peripheral blood. The CDR3 has 15 residues. CDR1 and CDR2 (germline): SGHVS, FQNEAQ. The germline V and J ends were trimmed by 4 bases and 5 bases, with 15 bases remaining between them. Repertoires were generated with immunoSEQ multiplex PCR, while TCRdb's copy carries only in-frame clones and drops some. The sample consists of approximately 91,000 clones, 70% to 90% of them appearing once. The sample was blood. This clonotype was sampled from a person between 18 and 75 years old in good health. The chain has TRBV7-8 and TRBJ2-1; possibly TRBD1 for D (6 bases). This CDR3 reads CASSSGPRDNNEQFF. CDR3 sequence (DNA): TGTGCCAGCAGCTCCGGGCCCCGGGACAACAATGAGCAGTTCTTC.